This note documents a single T cell receptor (beta chain) sequence. This entry belongs to a study of blood T cell repertoires in COVID-19. Using immunoSEQ multiplex PCR, the repertoire was profiled, and TCRdb retains in-frame clones only, with some absent. Altogether 250,000 to 300,000 clones are present, 70% to 90% being singletons, with the ten largest covering about an eighth. Germline CDR1 is LNHDA and CDR2 is SQIVND (reference sequence). The CDR3 sequence is 17 residues long. V dropped 6 bases and J dropped 5; count of bases not matched to a gene: 10. The receptor was derived from a woman aged 25 to 39 with COVID-19, enrolled during active disease. Material: peripheral blood. V usage is TRBV19 and J usage is TRBJ2-1; TRBD2 matches at 13 bases. DNA of the CDR3: TGTGCCAGTAGACAAAGAGTCGGACTAGCGGGAGACAATGAGCAGTTCTTC. Translated, it gives CASRQRVGLAGDNEQFF. The variable domain in full, completed from reference TRBV19 and TRBJ2-1, reads DGGITQSPKYLFRKEGQNVTLSCEQNLNHDAMYWYRQDPGQGLRLIYYSQIVNDFQKGDIAEGYSVSREKKESFPLTVTSAQKNPTAFYLCASRQRVGLAGDNEQFFGPGTRLTVL.